This entry describes one T cell receptor (beta chain). Profiled with immunoSEQ multiplex PCR; TCRdb holds only in-frame clones, not every one. Among about 410,000 clones listed, more than 80% were seen once. The data were taken from a study of control samples from healthy donors and cancer patients. The CDR3 has 19 amino acids. Trimming took off 1 base at V and 0 bases at J, with 16 bases between the two ends. The germline CDR1 and CDR2 sequences are LGHNA and YNFKEQ. The specimen was PBMCs. The TCR originated in a man in his forties with head and neck cancer. The V call is TRBV4-2, the J call TRBJ2-6; perhaps D is TRBD1 or TRBD2 (5 bases each). DNA of the CDR3: TGTGCCAGCAGCCAAGGACCGACCGGGGCAGGCTCTGGGGCCAACGTCCTGACTTTC. Translation: CASSQGPTGAGSGANVLTF.